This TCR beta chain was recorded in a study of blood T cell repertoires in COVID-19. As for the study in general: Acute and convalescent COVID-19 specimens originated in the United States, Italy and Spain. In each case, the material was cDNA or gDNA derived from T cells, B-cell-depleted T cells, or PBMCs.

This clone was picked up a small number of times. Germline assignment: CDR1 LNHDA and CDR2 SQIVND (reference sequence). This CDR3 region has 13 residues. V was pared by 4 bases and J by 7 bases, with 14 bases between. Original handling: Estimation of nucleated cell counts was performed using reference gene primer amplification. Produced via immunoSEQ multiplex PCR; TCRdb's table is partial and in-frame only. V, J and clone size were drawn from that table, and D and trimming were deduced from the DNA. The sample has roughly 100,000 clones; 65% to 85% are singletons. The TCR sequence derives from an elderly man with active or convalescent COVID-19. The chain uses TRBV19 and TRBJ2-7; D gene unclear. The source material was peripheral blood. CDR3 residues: CASSRTVIGEQYF. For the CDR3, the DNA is TGTGCCAGTAGTAGAACGGTAATCGGGGAGCAGTACTTC.